These 24 T cell receptor beta chains share one sample of origin, sequenced in a study of shared clonotypes between healthy human individuals. The assay was immunoSEQ multiplex PCR, and TCRdb's table has in-frame clones only and misses some. The sample has roughly 500,000 clones; 90% to 96% are singletons. The material sequenced was naive CD4+ T cells sorted from blood. As for subset: CD45RA+ positively selected. The source is a woman aged 30 to 39 in good health.

This clone was recorded only once. The genes are TRBV27 and TRBJ2-3; the match to TRBD1 covers 11 bases. Trimming removed 4 bases from V and 6 bases from J; junction bases left unmatched: 12. From germline, CDR1 is MNHEY and CDR2 SMNVEV (reference sequence). The CDR3 contains 17 residues. The CDR3 bases are TGTGCCAGCAGTTCCGGACAGGGGGCTTGGAGGGGGGATACGCAGTATTTT. Its protein product is CASSSGQGAWRGDTQYF.

V and J are TRBV7-8 and TRBJ2-5; the match to TRBD2 covers 11 bases. Germline V CDR1 and CDR2: SGHVS, FQNEAQ. This CDR3 is built from 17 residues. V shed 7 bases and J 5 bases; nucleotides not matched to a gene: 15. The CDR3 DNA reads TGTGCCAGCACTTCTCAACTAGCGGGAGTTCTTCTGGAGACCCAGTACTTC. As protein: CASTSQLAGVLLETQYF.

The V gene is TRBV6-4, the J gene TRBJ1-1, with a possible D match to TRBD1 (5 bases). There are 14 residues in the CDR3. Trimming left V 6 bases short and J 4 bases short, with 15 bases between. Germline CDR1 is MRHNA and CDR2 is SNTAGT. The CDR3 bases are TGTGCCAGCAGACAAGAAGGGGCGATCACTGAAGCTTTCTTT. Translating gives CASRQEGAITEAFF.

As for this clone: Other DNA sequences of this sample code for an identical CDR3. The chain combines TRBV28 with TRBJ1-5, with D possibly TRBD1 on 5 matching bases. Trimming took off 5 bases at V and 3 bases at J, with 11 bases between the two ends. This CDR3 is 14 amino acids long. Germline CDR1 and CDR2: MDHEN and SYDVKM. The CDR3 DNA reads as TGTGCCAGCAGTCTAGACAGAGTCAATCAGCCCCAGCATTTT. This codes for CASSLDRVNQPQHF.

The V call is TRBV5-1, the J call TRBJ1-1; TRBD1 matches at 8 bases. J was trimmed by 5 bases and V by 0 bases; bases with no gene match: 15. Germline-derived CDR1 and CDR2 are SGHRS and YFSETQ. The CDR3 totals 18 residues. CDR3 region: CASSLVRTGPGLFTEAFF. For the CDR3, the DNA is TGCGCCAGCAGCTTGGTTCGGACAGGGCCGGGGTTGTTTACTGAAGCTTTCTTT.

CDR3 nucleotides: TGTGCCTGGAGTGTACTCGGCGGGAGCGGAGTGGATACGCAGTATTTT. As protein: CAWSVLGGSGVDTQYF. This chain uses TRBV30 with TRBJ2-3, with 7 bases matching TRBD2. With V trimmed by 0 bases and J by 6 bases, 12 bases remained unmatched. CDR1 and CDR2 from the germline V gene are GTSNPN and SVGIG (reference sequence). This CDR3 contains 16 residues.

The chain combines TRBV5-1 with TRBJ1-4, with D maybe TRBD1 (5 bases). CDR3 length: 15 amino acids. V lost 1 base and J lost 8, with 15 bases in between. From germline, CDR1 is SGHRS and CDR2 YFSETQ. The CDR3 nucleotides read TGCGCCAGCAGCTTGTACGGGGGAAGGGGCGAAAAACTGTTTTTT. It is translated as CASSLYGGRGEKLFF. Complete variable domain (other parts from reference TRBV5-1 and TRBJ1-4): KAGVTQTPRYLIKTRGQQVTLSCSPISGHRSVSWYQQTPGQGLQFLFEYFSETQRNKGNFPGRFSGRQFSNSRSEMNVSTLELGDSALYLCASSLYGGRGEKLFFGSGTQLSVL.

The genes are TRBV19 and TRBJ1-2; the D is unclear. The CDR3 spans 12 residues. V was shortened by 5 bases and J by 4 bases, with 8 bases between the two germline ends. CDR1 and CDR2 (germline): LNHDA, SQIVND (reference sequence). The CDR3 is CASSDPPYGYTF. The CDR3 DNA reads as TGTGCCAGTAGTGACCCTCCCTATGGCTACACCTTC. Variable domain in full (rest from reference TRBV19 and TRBJ1-2): DGGITQSPKYLFRKEGQNVTLSCEQNLNHDAMYWYRQDPGQGLRLIYYSQIVNDFQKGDIAEGYSVSREKKESFPLTVTSAQKNPTAFYLCASSDPPYGYTFGSGTRLTVV.

This clone was seen just once. The chain employs TRBV27 and TRBJ2-7; weak D call: TRBD2 (6 bases). CDR1 and CDR2 from the germline V gene are MNHEY and SMNVEV (reference sequence). Trimming removed 2 bases at V and 1 base at J, with 9 bases between. CDR3 length: 14 amino acids. The CDR3 region has the DNA TGTGCCAGCAGTTTAGGGGACTTTTCCTACGAGCAGTACTTC. Translating gives CASSLGDFSYEQYF.

V and J are TRBV29-1 and TRBJ2-1; D may be TRBD2 (5 bases). The CDR3 runs 12 residues. V dropped 7 bases and J dropped 0 bases, with 7 bases sitting between them. CDR1 and CDR2 from the germline V gene are SQVTM and ANQGSEA. In DNA, the CDR3 is TGCAGCGCGGGAAACTCCTACAATGAGCAGTTCTTC. It translates to CSAGNSYNEQFF.

This clone was detected once. The V gene is TRBV28, the J gene TRBJ2-3; 10 positions agree with TRBD2. The CDR3 contains 13 residues. The ends lost 9 bases at V and 1 base at J; junction bases unmatched: 1. The germline V gene has CDR1 MDHEN and CDR2 SYDVKM. The CDR3 bases are TGTGCCAGTGGGACTAGCGGCACAGATACGCAGTATTTT. It specifies CASGTSGTDTQYF.

The J gene is TRBJ2-5, the V gene TRBV11-2, with D possibly TRBD1 on 5 matching bases. The germline V gene has CDR1 SGHAT and CDR2 FQNNGV. This CDR3 has 15 amino acids. Trimming took off 0 bases at V and 7 bases at J, with 15 bases between the two ends. For the CDR3, the DNA is TGTGCCAGCAGCTTAGAATCAGGGATGGGGTGGACCCAGTACTTC. Amino acids: CASSLESGMGWTQYF.

The chain combines TRBV5-1 with TRBJ1-2; perhaps TRBD1 as D (5 bases). CDR1 is SGHRS and CDR2 is YFSETQ in the germline V gene. CDR3 length: 15 residues. V dropped 4 bases and J dropped 4 bases, with 17 bases sitting between them. The CDR3: CASSPPDPGSYGYTF. The DNA of the CDR3 is TGCGCCAGCAGCCCGCCCGACCCAGGGTCCTATGGCTACACCTTC. Variable domain in full (rest from reference TRBV5-1 and TRBJ1-2): KAGVTQTPRYLIKTRGQQVTLSCSPISGHRSVSWYQQTPGQGLQFLFEYFSETQRNKGNFPGRFSGRQFSNSRSEMNVSTLELGDSALYLCASSPPDPGSYGYTFGSGTRLTVV.

This clone appeared a single time. This sequence joins TRBV5-1 and TRBJ2-3; TRBD1 matches 8 bases. The germline gives CDR1 SGHRS, CDR2 YFSETQ. The trim removed 0 bases at V and 4 bases at J, leaving 4 bases unmatched. CDR3 size: 15 residues. In nucleotides, the CDR3 is TGCGCCAGCAGCTTGGCAGGGGGCTCCGCAGATACGCAGTATTTT. This gives the protein CASSLAGGSADTQYF. Looking up the rest from reference TRBV5-1 and TRBJ2-3 gives the full variable domain: KAGVTQTPRYLIKTRGQQVTLSCSPISGHRSVSWYQQTPGQGLQFLFEYFSETQRNKGNFPGRFSGRQFSNSRSEMNVSTLELGDSALYLCASSLAGGSADTQYFGPGTRLTVL.

The V call is TRBV9, the J call TRBJ2-1; D call uncertain. Germline V gene lookup returns CDR1 SGDLS and CDR2 YYNGEE. This CDR3 region has 15 residues. With 3 bases removed from V and 7 bases from J, the gap between germline ends came to 17 bases. CDR3 DNA: TGTGCCAGCAGCGAATTCGGCTCGTTTGCGAATGAGCAGTTCTTC. This sequence encodes CASSEFGSFANEQFF.

The chain joins TRBV5-1 to TRBJ2-7, with TRBD2 identical over 9 bases. The CDR3 runs to 15 residues. From germline, CDR1 is SGHRS and CDR2 YFSETQ. J lost 2 bases, V lost 4 bases, and 7 bases had no gene match. CDR3 bases: TGCGCCAGCAGCATGTTAGCGGGAGAGACCTACGAGCAGTACTTC. This encodes CASSMLAGETYEQYF.

The V gene is TRBV11-2, the J gene TRBJ2-5; 9 nucleotides align to TRBD2. J gave up 1 base and V 0 bases, and 3 bases lay outside the gene matches. The CDR3 is 16 residues long. CDR1 and CDR2 (germline): SGHAT, FQNNGV. The CDR3: CASSLEPREGQETQYF. CDR3 bases: TGTGCCAGCAGCTTAGAACCGCGGGAGGGCCAAGAGACCCAGTACTTC.

The rearrangement joins TRBV5-1 to TRBJ2-1; 9 nucleotides agree with TRBD2. CDR3 size: 16 residues. Germline loops: CDR1 SGHRS, CDR2 YFSETQ. Unmatched junction bases numbered 5, after V lost 0 bases and J lost 4 bases. The DNA for the CDR3 is TGCGCCAGCAGCTTGGACGCGGGAGGGAAGTACAATGAGCAGTTCTTC. It yields the protein CASSLDAGGKYNEQFF.

The CDR3 DNA reads as TGTGCCAGCAGCCCACCAGGCAGGGAGAGTGAAAAACTGTTTTTT. Residues: CASSPPGRESEKLFF. The V gene is TRBV7-9, the J gene TRBJ1-4, with D perhaps TRBD1 (5 bases). The length of the CDR3 is 15 residues. Trimming cost V 5 bases and J 7 bases, with 17 bases left between them. Germline assignment: CDR1 SEHNR and CDR2 FQNEAQ (reference sequence).

V is TRBV18 and J is TRBJ2-3; D remains ambiguous. Germline lookup yields CDR1 KGHSH and CDR2 LQKENI. This CDR3 is built from 11 residues. Trimming took off 3 bases at V and 5 bases at J, with 3 bases between the two ends. As DNA, the CDR3 is TGTGCCAGCTCACCGGAAGATACGCAGTATTTT. Its translation is CASSPEDTQYF. The whole variable domain, remainder taken from reference TRBV18 and TRBJ2-3, is NAGVMQNPRHLVRRRGQEARLRCSPMKGHSHVYWYRQLPEEGLKFMVYLQKENIIDESGMPKERFSAEFPKEGPSILRIQQVVRGDSAAYFCASSPEDTQYFGPGTRLTVL.

The chain uses TRBV7-3 and TRBJ1-5; 12 bases match TRBD1. Looked up from germline, CDR1 is SGHTA and CDR2 is FQGTGA. V was clipped by 4 bases and J by 3 bases; unmatched bases: 10. This CDR3 spans 18 amino acids. The CDR3 spells CASSWRDRGRRNNQPQHF. The CDR3 DNA reads as TGTGCCAGCAGCTGGCGGGACAGGGGGCGGAGGAACAATCAGCCCCAGCATTTT.

The V gene is TRBV5-4, the J gene TRBJ1-1, with D perhaps matching TRBD1 (5 bases). V lost 4 bases and J lost 11, with 12 bases in between. The length of the CDR3 is 11 residues. The germline V gene has CDR1 SGHNT and CDR2 YYREEE (reference sequence). The CDR3 is CASSLQGLAFF. The CDR3 DNA is TGTGCCAGCAGCCTTCAGGGACTGGCTTTCTTT.

The CDR3: CASSSSLSGANVLTF. DNA for the CDR3: TGTGCCAGCAGCTCCTCCCTCTCTGGGGCCAACGTCCTGACTTTC. The chain joins TRBV7-9 to TRBJ2-6; D not resolved. Germline loops: CDR1 SEHNR, CDR2 FQNEAQ (reference sequence). This CDR3 is 15 amino acids long. V lost 4 bases to trimming and J lost 0 bases, with 7 bases between them.

This sequence joins TRBV11-3 and TRBJ2-2; D is unresolved. Looked up from germline, CDR1 is SGHNT and CDR2 is YENEEA. There are 13 residues in the CDR3. The V gene lost 5 bases and the J gene lost 0 bases, with 4 bases spanning the gap. CDR3: CASSPSNTGELFF. The CDR3 nucleotides are TGTGCCAGCAGCCCTTCGAACACCGGGGAGCTGTTTTTT. Combining the CDR3 with reference TRBV11-3 and TRBJ2-2 gives the whole variable domain EAGVVQSPRYKIIEKKQPVAFWCNPISGHNTLYWYLQNLGQGPELLIRYENEEAVDDSQLPKDRFSAERLKGVDSTLKIQPAELGDSAVYLCASSPSNTGELFFGEGSRLTVL.